These T cell receptor beta chains were read from a single sample in a study of OX40 agonist ivuxolimab in advanced cancers. Sequencing was performed with immunoSEQ multiplex PCR; in TCRdb, only in-frame clones are kept and a portion is missing. The data show tens of thousands of clones, with 92% seen just once and 0.9% to 1.2% held by the top ten. The sample here was CD4+ or CD8+ T cells sorted from blood, taken in a trial of the OX40 agonist ivuxolimab. All receptors derive from an adult with an advanced solid tumor such as melanoma, head and neck, liver or kidney cancer. Both conserved end residues are part of each CDR3. The D gene is left open where the match is weak. Expanded clones are given a class, and other clones once, few, many or no size at all.

CASSLLGGGNEKLFF | TGTGCCAGCAGTTTACTAGGGGGGGGGAATGAAAAACTGTTTTTT | TRBJ1-4 | TRBV27 | . | few
CASSLAGVDIQYF | TGTGCCAGCAGTTTAGCAGGGGTGGACATTCAGTACTTC | TRBJ2-4 | TRBV28 | . | .
CAISESGLYEQYF | TGTGCCATCAGTGAGTCGGGACTCTACGAGCAGTACTTC | TRBJ2-7 | TRBV10-3 | . | .
CASSLARGNTIYF | TGTGCCAGCAGCTTGGCCCGAGGAAACACCATATATTTT | TRBJ1-3 | TRBV5-6 | . | .
CASSTTRGRQPQHF | TGTGCCAGCAGCACGACCCGAGGACGTCAGCCCCAGCATTTT | TRBJ1-5 | TRBV28 | . | .
CASSLAGGDTQYF | TGTGCCAGCAGCTTGGCCGGAGGAGATACGCAGTATTTT | TRBJ2-3 | TRBV5-6 | . | .
CASSLGTGGTSWGYTF | TGCGCCAGCAGCCTAGGGACAGGGGGCACCAGTTGGGGCTACACCTTC | TRBJ1-2 | TRBV5-1 | TRBD1 | .
CASSLDEVPGANVLTF | TGTGCCAGCAGCTTGGACGAGGTCCCTGGGGCCAACGTCCTGACTTTC | TRBJ2-6 | TRBV5-4 | . | .
CASSLYSQQLNVAGELFF | TGTGCCAGCAGCTTGTACTCTCAACAGTTGAACGTCGCCGGGGAGCTGTTTTTT | TRBJ2-2 | TRBV11-2 | . | .
CASSRGQREETQYF | TGTGCCAGCAGCCGGGGACAGCGGGAGGAGACCCAGTACTTC | TRBJ2-5 | TRBV7-9 | . | .
CSVRPGVGTGELFF | TGCAGCGTTCGTCCGGGAGTAGGGACCGGGGAGCTGTTTTTT | TRBJ2-2 | TRBV29-1 | . | .
CASSPGQGVDEAFF | TGCGCCAGCAGCCCGGGACAGGGAGTGGATGAAGCTTTCTTT | TRBJ1-1 | TRBV5-1 | TRBD1 | .
CAAGVTEAFF | TGTGCCGCTGGGGTTACTGAAGCTTTCTTT | TRBJ1-1 | TRBV27 | . | .
CASRSGANTEAFF | TGTGCCAGCAGGAGCGGAGCTAACACTGAAGCTTTCTTT | TRBJ1-1 | TRBV6-1 | . | .
CASSKQEDTEAFF | TGTGCCAGCAGCAAACAGGAGGACACTGAAGCTTTCTTT | TRBJ1-1 | TRBV6-4 | . | .
CASSPHPQNTGELFF | TGTGCCAGCAGCCCCCACCCTCAGAACACCGGGGAGCTGTTTTTT | TRBJ2-2 | TRBV9 | . | .
CRGRGQDSGNTIYF | TGCAGAGGGCGGGGACAGGACTCTGGAAACACCATATATTTT | TRBJ1-3 | TRBV29-1 | TRBD1 | once
CASSALVAGEQYF | TGTGCCAGTAGTGCCCTCGTAGCAGGCGAGCAGTACTTC | TRBJ2-7 | TRBV19 | . | .
CASTRASPGFDEQFF | TGTGCCAGCACCCGGGCCTCGCCCGGTTTCGATGAGCAGTTCTTC | TRBJ2-1 | TRBV7-2 | . | .
CASWGPGTGGMYNQPQHF | TGCGCCAGCTGGGGACCAGGGACAGGGGGTATGTACAATCAGCCCCAGCATTTT | TRBJ1-5 | TRBV10-2 | TRBD1 | .
CASSPYGTTNTGELFF | TGTGCCAGCAGCCCCTATGGGACAACGAACACCGGGGAGCTGTTTTTT | TRBJ2-2 | TRBV7-6 | . | .
CASSLMDSRTYNEQFF | TGCGCCAGCAGCCTGATGGACAGTCGGACCTACAATGAGCAGTTCTTC | TRBJ2-1 | TRBV5-1 | . | .
CASSAGTSNEQFF | TGTGCCAGCTCTGCCGGGACCAGCAATGAGCAGTTCTTC | TRBJ2-1 | TRBV18 | . | .
CASSLGVEQPQHF | TGCGCCAGCAGCCTTGGGGTTGAACAGCCCCAGCATTTT | TRBJ1-5 | TRBV10-2 | . | .
CASSYSTGRETQYF | TGTGCCAGCAGTTACTCGACCGGGAGAGAGACCCAGTACTTC | TRBJ2-5 | TRBV6-5 | . | .
CASLPGTRAREQFF | TGTGCCAGCCTCCCCGGGACTAGAGCAAGAGAGCAGTTCTTC | TRBJ2-1 | TRBV28 | TRBD2 | few
CASSHINTRNTEAFF | TGTGCCAGCAGCCACATCAACACCCGGAACACTGAAGCTTTCTTT | TRBJ1-1 | TRBV14 | . | .
CASSQDRSSGANVLTF | TGCGCCAGCAGCCAAGATAGAAGCTCTGGGGCCAACGTCCTGACTTTC | TRBJ2-6 | TRBV4-1 | . | once
CASSTGLAGAREQFF | TGCGCCAGCAGCACGGGACTAGCGGGAGCCCGGGAGCAGTTCTTC | TRBJ2-1 | TRBV5-1 | TRBD2 | .
CASSPRTGGVLAETQYF | TGTGCCAGCAGCCCCAGGACAGGGGGCGTATTAGCGGAGACCCAGTACTTC | TRBJ2-5 | TRBV9 | TRBD1 | few
CASTPSGANVLTF | TGTGCCAGCACCCCCTCTGGGGCCAACGTCCTGACTTTC | TRBJ2-6 | TRBV7-9 | . | .
CASRDTGYSGQPQHF | TGTGCCAGCAGGGATACAGGGTATTCCGGTCAGCCCCAGCATTTT | TRBJ1-5 | TRBV28 | . | .
CASGRGTSSDNEQFF | TGTGCCAGCGGACGAGGGACTAGCAGTGACAATGAGCAGTTCTTC | TRBJ2-1 | TRBV4-2 | TRBD2 | .
CASNKGGLAGGQELFF | TGTGCCAGCAATAAAGGGGGACTAGCGGGAGGGCAGGAGCTGTTTTTT | TRBJ2-2 | TRBV28 | TRBD2 | once
CASSQDRARGPNEQFF | TGCGCCAGCAGCCAAGATCGGGCCAGGGGGCCCAATGAGCAGTTCTTC | TRBJ2-1 | TRBV4-1 | TRBD1 | .
CAISDPGTPLDIQYF | TGTGCCATCAGTGACCCCGGGACCCCCCTGGACATTCAGTACTTC | TRBJ2-4 | TRBV10-3 | . | .
CASSPAPLIGTRNQPQHF | TGTGCCAGCAGTCCGGCGCCCTTGATCGGGACGCGCAATCAGCCCCAGCATTTT | TRBJ1-5 | TRBV28 | . | .
CASSESVRSANEQFF | TGTGCCAGCAGCGAATCAGTACGGTCAGCGAATGAGCAGTTCTTC | TRBJ2-1 | TRBV9 | . | .
CASSPRLAGGHNEQFF | TGTGCCAGCAGTCCGCGACTAGCGGGAGGGCACAATGAGCAGTTCTTC | TRBJ2-1 | TRBV27 | TRBD2 | .
CASSDGANYGYTF | TGTGCCAGCAGTGATGGGGCTAACTATGGCTACACCTTC | TRBJ1-2 | TRBV2 | . | .
CASSFGAGGAFF | TGTGCCAGCAGTTTTGGGGCAGGTGGAGCTTTCTTT | TRBJ1-1 | TRBV28 | . | .
CSVSEGGETQYF | TGCAGCGTGTCAGAGGGGGGGGAGACCCAGTACTTC | TRBJ2-5 | TRBV29-1 | . | .